The 6 T cell receptor beta chains presented below share a single source sample, sequenced in a study of T cell responses to AZD1222 COVID-19 vaccine. Here immunoSEQ multiplex PCR was the method, and the copy in TCRdb shows in-frame clones only, minus some. The sample yields some 200,000 clones, more than 85% seen once. The source material was peripheral blood, sampled on day 0 of AZD1222 vaccination. The source is an adult in good health.

CDR3 amino acids: CASSAKAVGGEAFF. In DNA, the CDR3 is TGTGCCAGCTCAGCAAAAGCCGTTGGGGGTGAAGCTTTCTTT. The rearrangement links TRBV18 to TRBJ1-1; TRBD1 might be the D (5 bases). The germline V gene encodes CDR1 KGHSH and CDR2 LQKENI. The V and J ends lost 5 bases and 7 bases respectively, with 17 bases between them. The CDR3 is 14 amino acids.

This chain joins TRBV5-5 and TRBJ1-1; D remains unclear. Trimming removed 0 bases from V and 2 bases from J, with 11 bases in between. The germline gives CDR1 SGHKS, CDR2 YYEKEE (reference sequence). This CDR3 contains 15 residues. CDR3 residues: CASSLAGKDNTEAFF. In nucleotides, the CDR3 is TGTGCCAGCAGCTTGGCCGGAAAGGATAACACTGAAGCTTTCTTT.

The DNA for the CDR3 is TGCAGTGCTAAACGACTACACGAGCAGTACTTC. Translation gives CSAKRLHEQYF. The gene calls are TRBV20-1 and TRBJ2-7; weak D call: TRBD2 (5 bases). The CDR3 loop spans 11 amino acids. Germline values: CDR1 DFQATT, CDR2 SNEGSKA (reference sequence). The ends were cut back, 4 bases at V and 5 bases at J, with 9 bases in the middle.

The chain joins TRBV7-2 to TRBJ1-1; no clear D gene. CDR3 length equals 14 residues. Between the trimmed V and J ends, which lost 4 bases and 7 bases, there was a span of 16 bases. Germline CDR1 is SGHTA and CDR2 is FQGNSA. Here the CDR3 reads CASSSSSGAFEAFF. CDR3 bases: TGTGCCAGCAGCTCGAGCTCGGGAGCATTTGAAGCTTTCTTT.

The chain joins TRBV6-5 to TRBJ2-1, with 8 bases lining up with TRBD2. The CDR3 consists of 16 residues. Trimming removed 4 bases from V and 8 bases from J; junction bases left unmatched: 13. Germline loops: CDR1 MNHEY, CDR2 SVGAGI. CDR3 sequence: CASSSLSLSGSDEQFF. The CDR3 region has the DNA TGTGCCAGCAGTTCACTCTCATTGAGCGGGAGTGATGAGCAGTTCTTC.

The V and J genes are TRBV3-1 (or the pseudogene TRBV3-2) and TRBJ2-1; possibly TRBD1 or TRBD2 for D (6 bases each). The CDR3 extends over 16 amino acids. From germline, CDR1 is LGHDT and CDR2 YNNKEL (reference sequence). Trimming took off 2 bases at V and 6 bases at J, with 17 bases between the two ends. In DNA, the CDR3 is TGTGCCAGCAGCCAACTCCGGGACTGGACAGTCAATGAGCAGTTCTTC. Its translation: CASSQLRDWTVNEQFF.